This passage covers 27 T cell receptor beta chains from one sample sequenced in a study of vaccination effects on CD4 cells after COVID-19. The culture ran for 10 to 11 days, and then CD4+ T cells were isolated. Of the BNT162b2 and mRNA-1273 vaccines, participants received two doses of one or the other. TCRdb's table, derived via immunoSEQ multiplex PCR, lists solely in-frame clones and lacks some. The sample gives some 70,000 clones, 70% to 85% of which show up once; roughly 2.2% is in the top ten. These receptors are not linked to any known antigen. The material was CD4+ T cells from PBMCs cultured without peptide, obtained after COVID-19 vaccination. The receptors shown here come from a human donor who received a COVID-19 vaccine.

The chain combines TRBV27 with TRBJ2-1; D is tentatively TRBD1 or TRBD2 (6 bases each). Trimming removed 2 bases at V and 8 bases at J, with 10 bases between. The CDR3 loop spans 13 amino acids. Per germline, CDR1 MNHEY and CDR2 SMNVEV (reference sequence). CDR3 in DNA: TGTGCCAGCAGTTTAAAACGGGGGCATGAGCAGTTCTTC. It translates to CASSLKRGHEQFF.

The chain couples TRBV2 to TRBJ1-5; possibly TRBD1 for D (5 bases). The germline gives CDR1 SNHLY, CDR2 FYNNEI. The V end was cut by 1 base, the J end by 4 bases, with 8 bases between. The CDR3 length is 14 residues. Here the CDR3 DNA reads TGTGCCAGCAGTGAAGGACGGGGGAATCAGCCCCAGCATTTT. Its protein product is CASSEGRGNQPQHF.

The V call is TRBV7-3, the J call TRBJ1-5; D uncertain. The V gene's germline CDR1 is SGHTA and CDR2 FQGTGA. The CDR3 has 15 amino acids. V lost 2 bases and J lost 3, with 11 bases in between. CDR3 protein: CASSLGSGVNQPQHF. Written as DNA, the CDR3 is TGTGCCAGCAGCTTAGGATCCGGGGTCAATCAGCCCCAGCATTTT.

Here the CDR3 reads CASNDDRSSYNEQFF. CDR3 bases: TGTGCCAGCAATGATGACAGGAGCTCCTACAATGAGCAGTTCTTC. The chain has TRBV6-6 and TRBJ2-1, with D maybe TRBD1 (6 bases). V lost 7 bases and J lost 0, with 13 bases in between. Germline CDR1 and CDR2: MNHNY and SVGAGI (reference sequence). CDR3 length: 15 amino acids.

This clone occurred once. The chain couples TRBV6-2 or TRBV6-3 to TRBJ2-1; 7 nucleotides align to TRBD2. V trimming: 0 bases; J trimming: 6 bases; junction bases outside the gene matches: 5. CDR1 and CDR2 from the germline V gene are MNHEY and SVGEGT. The CDR3 has 15 amino acids. This CDR3 is CASSYSKGLRNEQFF. CDR3 bases: TGTGCCAGCAGTTACTCGAAGGGACTACGCAATGAGCAGTTCTTC.

The table lists this clone with a count of one. The chain combines TRBV7-8 with TRBJ1-2, with a weak D call TRBD1 (5 bases). This CDR3 has 15 amino acids. Trimming pared 1 base from V and 9 bases from J, leaving 18 bases between. CDR1 and CDR2 (germline): SGHVS, FQNEAQ. CDR3 nucleotides: TGTGCCAGCAGCTTAGACTGGAGGGAAGGGGTTAGCTACACCTTC. As protein: CASSLDWREGVSYTF.

The V gene is TRBV15, the J gene TRBJ2-7, with 7 nucleotides matching TRBD2. The V gene end was trimmed by 1 base and the J gene end by 1 base; junction bases not matched to a gene: 1. Germline V lookup: CDR1 LNHNV, CDR2 YYDKDF (reference sequence). The CDR3 consists of 14 residues. The CDR3 loop is CATSRGGGSYEQYV. In DNA, the CDR3 is TGTGCCACCAGCAGAGGGGGAGGGTCCTACGAGCAGTACGTC.

The V gene is TRBV30, the J gene TRBJ2-4; TRBD2 matches at 8 bases. With V trimmed by 2 bases and J by 4 bases, 7 bases remained unmatched. This CDR3 spans 15 amino acids. CDR1 GTSNPN and CDR2 SVGIG come from the germline V gene (reference sequence). The CDR3 nucleotides are TGTGCCTGGAGTAGGTCCGGGGGGGATAAAAACATTCAGTACTTC. Protein: CAWSRSGGDKNIQYF.

The J gene is TRBJ2-5, the V gene TRBV19; a possible D gene is TRBD2 (5 bases). The length of the CDR3 is 13 residues. The germline CDR1 and CDR2 sequences are LNHDA and SQIVND (reference sequence). With 9 bases removed from V and 4 bases from J, the gap between germline ends came to 15 bases. The CDR3 is CASALAWRETQYF. CDR3 nucleotides: TGTGCCAGCGCCTTAGCGTGGAGAGAGACCCAGTACTTC.

This clone showed up just a few times. The genes are TRBV18 and TRBJ2-1; the D is unclear. The V end was cut by 2 bases, the J end by 3 bases, with 17 bases between. From germline, CDR1 is KGHSH and CDR2 LQKENI. CDR3 size: 17 residues. The CDR3 sequence: CASSPYGPQRSYNEQFF. The CDR3 DNA reads as TGTGCCAGCTCACCATATGGCCCCCAAAGGAGCTACAATGAGCAGTTCTTC.

The CDR3 here is CSVGDRVGGYTF. The CDR3 DNA reads as TGCAGCGTGGGCGACAGGGTCGGAGGCTACACCTTC. The chain links TRBV29-1 to TRBJ1-2; TRBD1 matches at 7 bases. V was pared by 6 bases and J by 8 bases, with 9 bases of the junction left unmatched. Germline V gene data show CDR1 as SQVTM and CDR2 as ANQGSEA. This CDR3 has 12 amino acids.

The CDR3 region has the DNA TGTGCCAGCAGTTTATCCGCTCAGCCCCAGCATTTT. As protein: CASSLSAQPQHF. The chain is built from TRBV28 and TRBJ1-5, with unresolved D. Trimming took 1 base from V and 6 from J, leaving 4 bases between them. Germline V CDR1 and CDR2: MDHEN, SYDVKM. CDR3 length: 12 residues.

The CDR3 coding sequence is TGTGCCAGCAGCAAAGTAGAAGGGACCACCGGGGAGCTGTTTTTT. Translation gives CASSKVEGTTGELFF. The chain couples TRBV21-1 to TRBJ2-2. TRBV21-1 is a recognized pseudogene. The CDR3 is 15 residues long.

The chain couples TRBV5-1 to TRBJ1-2; D uncertain. V was cut by 4 bases and J by 2 bases, with 12 bases left in between. Germline CDR1 SGHRS, CDR2 YFSETQ. CDR3 length: 14 residues. CDR3 amino acids: CASSKSDGNYGYTF. The CDR3 coding sequence is TGCGCCAGCAGCAAATCCGACGGGAACTATGGCTACACCTTC.

The chain links TRBV7-3 to TRBJ1-6, with a tentative D call TRBD1 (5 bases). The CDR3 runs to 15 residues. The V gene's germline CDR1 is SGHTA and CDR2 FQGTGA. Trimming left V 6 bases short and J 6 bases short, with 15 bases between. The CDR3 sequence: CASSTDRTTNSPLHF. The DNA for the CDR3 is TGTGCCAGCAGTACCGACAGAACAACTAATTCACCCCTCCACTTT.

The rearrangement links TRBV5-1 to TRBJ1-5; no clear D. Trimming removed 1 base at V and 2 bases at J, with 10 bases between. There are 15 residues in the CDR3. Germline V gene sequence: CDR1 SGHRS, CDR2 YFSETQ. The CDR3 loop is CASSLYGSGNQPQHF. The CDR3 nucleotides are TGCGCCAGCAGCTTGTACGGGTCTGGCAATCAGCCCCAGCATTTT.

This clone was recorded a few times. V gene TRBV29-1 combines with J gene TRBJ2-1; 7 bases line up with TRBD2. Germline loops: CDR1 SQVTM, CDR2 ANQGSEA. V was clipped by 4 bases and J by 8 bases; unmatched bases: 8. The CDR3 extends over 13 amino acids. The chain's CDR3 is CSVGEGQMDEQFF. As DNA, the CDR3 is TGCAGCGTTGGGGAGGGGCAGATGGATGAGCAGTTCTTC.

V and J are TRBV6-4 and TRBJ2-7; TRBD2 matches 10 bases. The ends lost 8 bases at V and 4 bases at J; junction bases unmatched: 5. This CDR3 has 13 amino acids. Germline lookup yields CDR1 MRHNA and CDR2 SNTAGT. This chain's CDR3 is CASAGTSDYEQYV. The CDR3 DNA reads as TGTGCCAGCGCAGGGACTAGCGATTACGAGCAGTACGTC.

V usage is TRBV5-1 and J usage is TRBJ2-2; D is unresolved. The germline CDR1 and CDR2 sequences are SGHRS and YFSETQ. Trimming cost V 3 bases and J 0 bases, with 6 bases left between them. The CDR3 sequence is 14 residues long. CDR3 sequence: CASSSTANTGELFF. DNA for the CDR3: TGCGCCAGCAGCTCTACAGCGAACACCGGGGAGCTGTTTTTT. Full variable domain (remainder filled in from reference TRBV5-1 and TRBJ2-2): KAGVTQTPRYLIKTRGQQVTLSCSPISGHRSVSWYQQTPGQGLQFLFEYFSETQRNKGNFPGRFSGRQFSNSRSEMNVSTLELGDSALYLCASSSTANTGELFFGEGSRLTVL.

J is TRBJ1-5 and V is TRBV19; weak D call: TRBD1 (5 bases). The ends were cut back, 2 bases at V and 0 bases at J, with 11 bases in the middle. CDR1 and CDR2 from the germline V gene are LNHDA and SQIVND (reference sequence). CDR3 length equals 16 residues. This chain's CDR3 is CASSISPGYSNQPQHF. The CDR3 nucleotides are TGTGCCAGTAGTATATCGCCAGGGTATAGCAATCAGCCCCAGCATTTT.

This rearrangement joins TRBV24-1 to TRBJ1-2; 9 bases are shared with TRBD1. This CDR3 is built from 14 residues. CDR1 is KGHDR, CDR2 SFDVKD, per germline. The V segment lost 3 bases and the J segment 7 bases; nucleotides outside the gene matches: 5. Here the CDR3 reads CATSDDGQGFGYTF. In DNA form, the CDR3 reads TGTGCCACCAGTGATGATGGACAGGGGTTTGGCTACACCTTC.

This clone was observed a handful of times. The rearrangement joins TRBV9 to TRBJ1-1; tentative D call: TRBD1 (6 bases). The V gene lost 3 bases and the J gene lost 1 base, with 10 bases spanning the gap. The germline V gene has CDR1 SGDLS and CDR2 YYNGEE. The CDR3 is made up of 14 amino acids. This CDR3 is CASSALQGNTEAFF. The CDR3 DNA sequence: TGTGCCAGCAGCGCATTACAGGGGAACACTGAAGCTTTCTTT.

The V gene is TRBV7-3, the J gene TRBJ2-2, with 11 bases that match TRBD2. Germline CDR1 is SGHTA and CDR2 is FQGTGA. V lost 1 base, J lost 6 bases, and 10 bases stayed unmatched. The CDR3 covers 18 residues. The CDR3 region is CASSLIGLAGGTAGELFF. The DNA of the CDR3 is TGTGCCAGCAGCTTAATCGGGCTAGCGGGGGGAACCGCCGGGGAGCTGTTTTTT.

The rearrangement uses TRBV3-1 (or the pseudogene TRBV3-2) and TRBJ2-7, with TRBD1 matching 7 bases. The length of the CDR3 is 14 residues. V lost 5 bases and J lost 3; bases outside the gene matches: 7. Germline V gene sequence: CDR1 LGHDT, CDR2 YNNKEL (reference sequence). This chain's CDR3 is CASSSTGKDYEQYV. CDR3 nucleotide sequence: TGTGCCAGCAGCTCGACAGGGAAAGACTACGAGCAGTACGTC.

This rearrangement joins TRBV29-1 to TRBJ2-1, with D maybe TRBD2 (6 bases). V was trimmed by 0 bases and J by 10 bases, leaving 22 bases between them. From germline, CDR1 is SQVTM and CDR2 ANQGSEA. This CDR3 is 16 amino acids long. For the CDR3, the DNA is TGCAGCGTTGAAGATAGGGGCCGGGTCGGGAGTGTCGAGCAGTTCTTC. Translated, it gives CSVEDRGRVGSVEQFF.

The chain joins TRBV5-4 to TRBJ2-3; 11 bases line up with TRBD2. The junction had 12 bases not matched to a gene; V was cut back by 6 bases and J by 3 bases. There are 17 residues in the CDR3. CDR1 and CDR2 (germline): SGHNT, YYREEE (reference sequence). CDR3 loop: CASTSLAGGRMTDTQYF. The CDR3 nucleotides read TGTGCCAGCACGTCGTTAGCGGGGGGGCGAATGACAGATACGCAGTATTTT. Full variable domain (rest looked up from reference TRBV5-4 and TRBJ2-3): ETGVTQSPTHLIKTRGQQVTLRCSSQSGHNTVSWYQQALGQGPQFIFQYYREEENGRGNFPPRFSGLQFPNYSSELNVNALELDDSALYLCASTSLAGGRMTDTQYFGPGTRLTVL.

The rearrangement links TRBV2 to TRBJ1-2; TRBD1 might be the D (5 bases). The germline V gene encodes CDR1 SNHLY and CDR2 FYNNEI. Between the trimmed V and J ends, which lost 4 bases and 2 bases, there was a span of 8 bases. CDR3 length equals 13 residues. The CDR3 DNA sequence: TGTGCCAGCAGTGCAGGACAAAACTATGGCTACACCTTC. Encoded protein: CASSAGQNYGYTF.